The 18 T cell receptor beta chains below all came from one sample that was sequenced in a study of blood T cell repertoires in COVID-19. The table came from immunoSEQ multiplex PCR; TCRdb's copy has only in-frame clones and leaves some out. The repertoire holds fewer than 700,000 clones, with roughly nine tenths as singletons. Sequencing was done on a sample of peripheral blood. The receptors derive from a woman in her fifties or sixties with COVID-19, enrolled during active disease.

The chain uses TRBV7-2 and TRBJ2-1; 8 nucleotides match TRBD2. The CDR3 length is 14 residues. J gave up 9 bases and V 4 bases, and 8 bases lay outside the gene matches. Germline V lookup: CDR1 SGHTA, CDR2 FQGNSA. This CDR3 is CASSSFGGASEQFF. The CDR3 bases are TGTGCCAGCAGCTCTTTCGGGGGGGCGAGTGAGCAGTTCTTC. Filled out from reference TRBV7-2 and TRBJ2-1, the complete variable domain reads GAGVSQSPSNKVTEKGKDVELRCDPISGHTALYWYRQSLGQGLEFLIYFQGNSAPDKSGLPSDRFSAERTGGSVSTLTIQRTQQEDSAVYLCASSSFGGASEQFFGPGTRLTVL.

The rearrangement links TRBV7-2 to TRBJ2-3; D may be TRBD2 (6 bases). CDR3 size: 13 residues. The germline V gene encodes CDR1 SGHTA and CDR2 FQGNSA. The V end was cut by 0 bases, the J end by 5 bases, with 6 bases between. CDR3 sequence reads: CASSLASGDTQYF. The DNA of the CDR3 is TGTGCCAGCAGCTTAGCTAGCGGAGATACGCAGTATTTT.

The chain combines TRBV29-1 with TRBJ2-1, with 8 bases lining up with TRBD1. This CDR3 comprises 12 residues. The trim removed 5 bases at V and 8 bases at J, leaving 5 bases unmatched. The germline CDR1 and CDR2 sequences are SQVTM and ANQGSEA. CDR3 in amino acids: CSVREQGDEQFF. The DNA of the CDR3 is TGCAGCGTTCGGGAACAGGGGGATGAGCAGTTCTTC.

This clone occurred once. The chain uses TRBV9 and TRBJ2-7, with D uncertain. This CDR3 has 15 amino acids. With 0 bases removed from V and 0 bases from J, the gap between germline ends came to 10 bases. Germline V gives CDR1 SGDLS, CDR2 YYNGEE. CDR3 DNA: TGTGCCAGCAGCGTAGCGCCGTGGAGCTCCTACGAGCAGTACTTC. It encodes CASSVAPWSSYEQYF.

J is TRBJ1-4 and V is TRBV2; tentative D call: TRBD1 (5 bases). V gave up 2 bases and J gave up 3 bases, with 16 bases separating them. The length of the CDR3 is 17 residues. Germline CDR1 and CDR2: SNHLY and FYNNEI. The CDR3 protein is CASSEFRSGRPNEKLFF. In DNA, the CDR3 is TGTGCCAGCAGTGAATTCAGGTCAGGGAGGCCTAATGAAAAACTGTTTTTT.

The chain combines TRBV5-1 with TRBJ2-7; possibly TRBD1 for D (5 bases). The CDR3 is made up of 14 amino acids. The ends were cut back, 0 bases at V and 6 bases at J, with 13 bases in the middle. Germline loops: CDR1 SGHRS, CDR2 YFSETQ. In DNA form, the CDR3 reads TGCGCCAGCAGCTTGGATCAGGGTATCAGCGAGCAGTACTTC. Its translation: CASSLDQGISEQYF.

J is TRBJ1-1 and V is TRBV18, with 8 bases that match TRBD1. This CDR3 has 14 amino acids. Losses at the gene ends were 2 bases for V and 5 bases for J; bases not matched to a gene: 4. CDR1 is KGHSH and CDR2 is LQKENI in the germline V gene. The CDR3: CASSPRTGRTEAFF. The CDR3 region has the DNA TGTGCCAGCTCACCAAGGACAGGGCGAACTGAAGCTTTCTTT.

V is TRBV7-9 and J is TRBJ2-7; TRBD1 matches at 9 bases. This CDR3 is built from 13 residues. With V trimmed by 4 bases and J by 6 bases, 4 bases remained unmatched. Germline-derived CDR1 and CDR2 are SEHNR and FQNEAQ (reference sequence). The CDR3 spells CASSWTGVGEQYF. The CDR3 region has the DNA TGTGCCAGCAGCTGGACAGGGGTGGGCGAGCAGTACTTC.

V gene TRBV7-9 combines with J gene TRBJ1-2; a weak D match, TRBD1 (5 bases). V dropped 5 bases and J dropped 7 bases, with 14 bases sitting between them. Germline CDR1 and CDR2: SEHNR and FQNEAQ (reference sequence). The CDR3 has 13 amino acids. Here the CDR3 reads CASSGEGRFGYTF. CDR3 nucleotide sequence: TGTGCCAGCAGCGGGGAGGGGCGATTTGGCTACACCTTC.

J is TRBJ2-1 and V is TRBV11-1; 8 bases map to TRBD2. The CDR3 covers 14 residues. CDR1 and CDR2 from the germline V gene are SGHAT and FQDESV (reference sequence). Germline trimming cut 4 bases from V and 9 bases from J; bases unmatched to any gene: 8. For the CDR3, the DNA is TGTGCCAGCAGCTACCAGCGGGGGACGGGTGAGCAGTTCTTC. Amino acids: CASSYQRGTGEQFF.

Comment on this clone: The sample has other DNA sequences that encode this CDR3 too. V usage is TRBV19 and J usage is TRBJ2-3; 11 nucleotides match TRBD2. Unmatched junction bases numbered 4, after V lost 5 bases and J lost 6 bases. The CDR3 has 14 residues. Germline values: CDR1 LNHDA, CDR2 SQIVND (reference sequence). CDR3 nucleotide sequence: TGTGCCAGTAGTGTTAGCGGGGGGGGCGATACGCAGTATTTT. This sequence encodes CASSVSGGGDTQYF.

This clone has only one observation. The chain links TRBV7-9 to TRBJ2-2, with TRBD1 matching 10 bases. This CDR3 comprises 18 residues. Looked up from germline, CDR1 is SEHNR and CDR2 is FQNEAQ (reference sequence). V was pared by 5 bases and J by 7 bases, with 16 bases of the junction left unmatched. The CDR3 spells CASSPPGGTGAPGGELFF. The CDR3 coding sequence is TGTGCCAGCAGCCCCCCCGGGGGGACAGGGGCCCCCGGCGGGGAGCTGTTTTTT.

The rearrangement links TRBV2 to TRBJ1-3; D not certain. This CDR3 comprises 14 residues. Germline loops: CDR1 SNHLY, CDR2 FYNNEI. V gave up 7 bases and J gave up 0 bases, with 10 bases separating them. The CDR3 sequence is CASTRGSSGNTIYF. The CDR3 nucleotides are TGTGCCAGCACGAGAGGGAGCTCTGGAAACACCATATATTTT.

The chain links TRBV7-2 to TRBJ2-3, with D tentatively TRBD2 (5 bases). The CDR3 consists of 15 residues. V was shortened by 5 bases and J by 6 bases, with 18 bases between the two germline ends. Germline CDR1 and CDR2: SGHTA and FQGNSA. Here the CDR3 DNA reads TGTGCCAGCAGCCCCCGGACTGTAACGATTGATACGCAGTATTTT. Translating gives CASSPRTVTIDTQYF.

This chain links TRBV24-1 with TRBJ2-2; 9 nucleotides match TRBD2. CDR3 size: 16 residues. Germline lookup yields CDR1 KGHDR and CDR2 SFDVKD. V shed 3 bases, J shed 6 bases, and the junction held 7 bases outside the gene matches. This chain's CDR3 is CATSDMWRGGPGELFF. The CDR3 nucleotides are TGTGCCACCAGTGATATGTGGCGGGGGGGCCCCGGGGAGCTGTTTTTT.

The chain has TRBV19 and TRBJ1-5; D is uncertain. CDR3 length: 12 residues. Germline lookup yields CDR1 LNHDA and CDR2 SQIVND (reference sequence). Trimming pared 3 bases from V and 11 bases from J, leaving 11 bases between. DNA for the CDR3: TGTGCCAGTAGTATTACGGCCGCGGCCCAGCATTTT. This sequence encodes CASSITAAAQHF.

The chain's CDR3 is CASSEFWFYREGNTEAFF. CDR3 DNA: TGTGCCAGCAGTGAATTTTGGTTCTACAGGGAGGGAAACACTGAAGCTTTCTTT. The V call is TRBV2, the J call TRBJ1-1; D may be TRBD1 (6 bases). Germline assignment: CDR1 SNHLY and CDR2 FYNNEI. V was pared by 2 bases and J by 2 bases, with 21 bases between. The CDR3 runs to 18 residues. Supplemented by reference TRBV2 and TRBJ1-1, the full variable domain reads EPEVTQTPSHQVTQMGQEVILRCVPISNHLYFYWYRQILGQKVEFLVSFYNNEISEKSEIFDDQFSVERPDGSNFTLKIRSTKLEDSAMYFCASSEFWFYREGNTEAFFGQGTRLTVV.

The CDR3 loop is CASSPGTGGSNIQYF. In DNA, the CDR3 is TGTGCCAGCAGCCCAGGGACAGGGGGTTCAAACATTCAGTACTTC. The chain employs TRBV5-4 and TRBJ2-4; 11 nucleotides line up with TRBD1. This CDR3 has 15 residues. Losses at the gene ends were 4 bases for V and 6 bases for J; bases not matched to a gene: 6. Germline V lookup: CDR1 SGHNT, CDR2 YYREEE (reference sequence).